The rows below give T cell receptor beta chains drawn from one sample of a study of CD8 T cells in Susac syndrome. TCRdb reprocessed the immunoSEQ multiplex PCR reads with MiXCR, giving one entry per CDR3 protein. This table has 78,000 or so distinct CDR3 sequences, about 94% appearing once. The sample consisted of CD8+ T cells from PBMCs. The source is a human donor with multiple sclerosis. CDR3s include the opening cysteine and the closing phenylalanine or tryptophan. The D gene is left open where the match is weak. A row's size may be missing; if present it is once, few, many or a size class.

clone size | J gene | D gene | V gene | CDR3 protein | CDR3 DNA
NA | TRBJ1-1 | NA | TRBV7-2 | CASSPRPGDTEAFF | TGTGCCAGCAGCCCAAGGCCAGGCGACACTGAAGCTTTCTTT
NA | TRBJ2-7 | TRBD2 | TRBV14 | CASSRGDYPTEF | TGTGCCAGCAGCCGAGGGGACTACCCAACTGAATTC
once | TRBJ1-1 | NA | TRBV7-8 | CASSMGGGNTEAFF | TGTGCCAGCAGCATGGGTGGGGGAAACACTGAAGCTTTCTTT
NA | TRBJ1-1 | NA | TRBV7-9 | CASSHPSEAGNLNTEAFF | TGTGCCAGCAGTCATCCCAGTGAGGCGGGTAACCTGAACACTGAAGCTTTCTTT
NA | TRBJ2-1 | NA | TRBV12-3/TRBV12-4 | CASSSGDKEQFF | TGTGCCAGCAGTTCCGGAGATAAGGAGCAGTTCTTC
NA | TRBJ2-1 | TRBD2 | TRBV20-1 | CSARDKREAYNEQFF | TGCAGTGCTAGAGATAAGCGGGAGGCCTACAATGAGCAGTTCTTC
NA | TRBJ2-7 | TRBD1 | TRBV7-9 | CASSSTRTGGNEQYF | TGTGCCAGCAGCTCCACGAGGACAGGGGGTAACGAGCAGTACTTC
NA | TRBJ1-2 | NA | TRBV7-9 | CASARAEIYGYTF | TGTGCCAGCGCGCGGGCCGAGATCTATGGCTACACCTTC
NA | TRBJ1-4 | NA | TRBV29-1 | CSVFLREKLFF | TGCAGCGTTTTTTTGAGGGAAAAACTGTTTTTT
NA | TRBJ2-2 | NA | TRBV29-1 | CSVCPGENTGELFF | TGCAGCGTTTGCCCAGGGGAGAACACCGGGGAGCTGTTTTTT
NA | TRBJ2-1 | NA | TRBV12-3/TRBV12-4 | CASSSSPGTGTDNEQFF | TGTGCCAGCAGTTCTAGCCCGGGGACCGGGACTGACAATGAGCAGTTCTTC
NA | TRBJ1-1 | NA | TRBV7-9 | CASSLADRQGGAFF | TGTGCCAGCAGCTTAGCGGACAGACAAGGGGGAGCTTTCTTT
NA | TRBJ2-7 | NA | TRBV27 | CASSLRKNGEQYF | TGTGCCAGCAGTTTAAGAAAAAACGGCGAGCAGTACTTC
NA | TRBJ2-7 | NA | TRBV19 | CASSIFPGQNYEQYF | TGTGCCAGTAGTATCTTCCCCGGCCAGAACTACGAGCAGTACTTC
NA | TRBJ2-3 | NA | TRBV5-4 | CASSWAGASTDTQYF | TGTGCCAGCAGCTGGGCAGGGGCTAGCACAGATACGCAGTATTTT
NA | TRBJ2-2 | NA | TRBV25-1 | CASSPPVQTGELFF | TGTGCCAGCAGTCCCCCGGTACAGACCGGGGAGCTGTTTTTT
once | TRBJ2-7 | TRBD2 | TRBV7-2 | CASSLALGLAHEQYF | TGTGCCAGCAGCTTAGCGTTAGGACTAGCCCACGAGCAGTACTTC
NA | TRBJ1-1 | TRBD1 | TRBV7-9 | CASSSGQGMNTEAFF | TGTGCCAGCAGCTCCGGACAGGGGATGAACACTGAAGCTTTCTTT